This note documents a single T cell receptor (beta chain) sequence. These data come from a study of T cell changes during pregnancy in multiple sclerosis. Profiling relied on immunoSEQ multiplex PCR, and the TCRdb table lists in-frame clones only, not all of them. Among tens of thousands of clones listed, 89% were seen once. This receptor was obtained from a female donor with multiple sclerosis, enrolled in a pregnancy study. The specimen was CD4+ T cells from peripheral blood mononuclear cells, collected after pregnancy.

The CDR3 protein is CASSLDGHFSYEQYF. In nucleotides, the CDR3 is TGCGCCAGCAGCTTGGACGGACACTTCTCCTACGAGCAGTACTTC. The V call is TRBV5-1, the J call TRBJ2-7; possibly TRBD1 for D (5 bases). The germline CDR1 and CDR2 sequences are SGHRS and YFSETQ. V lost 0 bases, J lost 0 bases, and 10 bases lay in between. The CDR3 has 15 residues.